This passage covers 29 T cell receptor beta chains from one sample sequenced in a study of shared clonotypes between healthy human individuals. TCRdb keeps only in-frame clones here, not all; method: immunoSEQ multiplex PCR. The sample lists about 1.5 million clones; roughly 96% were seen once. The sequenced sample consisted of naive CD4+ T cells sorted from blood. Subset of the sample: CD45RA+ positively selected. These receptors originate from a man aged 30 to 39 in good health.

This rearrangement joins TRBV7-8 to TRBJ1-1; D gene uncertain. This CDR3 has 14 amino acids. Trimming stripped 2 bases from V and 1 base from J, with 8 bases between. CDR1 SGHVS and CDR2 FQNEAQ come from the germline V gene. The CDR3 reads CASSLYSENTEAFF. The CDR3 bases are TGTGCCAGCAGCTTATACTCAGAGAACACTGAAGCTTTCTTT. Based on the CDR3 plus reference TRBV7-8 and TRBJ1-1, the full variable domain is GAGVSQSPRYKVAKRGQDVALRCDPISGHVSLFWYQQALGQGPEFLTYFQNEAQLDKSGLPSDRFFAERPEGSVSTLKIQRTQQEDSAVYLCASSLYSENTEAFFGQGTRLTVV.

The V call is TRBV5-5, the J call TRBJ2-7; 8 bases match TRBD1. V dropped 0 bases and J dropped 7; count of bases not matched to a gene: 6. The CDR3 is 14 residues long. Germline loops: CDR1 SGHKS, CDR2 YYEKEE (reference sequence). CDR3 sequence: CASSLEGRGREQYF. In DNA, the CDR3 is TGTGCCAGCAGCTTGGAGGGCAGGGGGCGTGAGCAGTACTTC.

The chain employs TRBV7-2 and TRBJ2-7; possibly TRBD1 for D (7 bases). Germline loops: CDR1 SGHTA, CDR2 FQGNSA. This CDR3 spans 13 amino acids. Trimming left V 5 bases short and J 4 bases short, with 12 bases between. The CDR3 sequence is CASSIQGTYEQYF. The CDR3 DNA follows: TGTGCCAGCAGCATACAGGGGACTTACGAGCAGTACTTC. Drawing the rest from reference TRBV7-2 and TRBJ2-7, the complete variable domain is GAGVSQSPSNKVTEKGKDVELRCDPISGHTALYWYRQSLGQGLEFLIYFQGNSAPDKSGLPSDRFSAERTGGSVSTLTIQRTQQEDSAVYLCASSIQGTYEQYFGPGTRLTVT.

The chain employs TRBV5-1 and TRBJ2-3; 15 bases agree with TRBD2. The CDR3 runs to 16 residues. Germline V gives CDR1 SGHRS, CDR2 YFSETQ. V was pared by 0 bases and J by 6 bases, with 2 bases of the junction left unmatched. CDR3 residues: CASSLAGTSGRDTQYF. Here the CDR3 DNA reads TGCGCCAGCAGCTTGGCCGGGACTAGCGGGAGGGATACGCAGTATTTT.

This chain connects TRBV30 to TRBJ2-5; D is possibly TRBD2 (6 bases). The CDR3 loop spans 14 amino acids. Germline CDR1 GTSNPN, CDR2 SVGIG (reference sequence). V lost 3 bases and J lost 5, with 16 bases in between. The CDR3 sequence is CAWSNSAGGETQYF. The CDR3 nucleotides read TGTGCCTGGAGCAATTCGGCCGGGGGTGAGACCCAGTACTTC.

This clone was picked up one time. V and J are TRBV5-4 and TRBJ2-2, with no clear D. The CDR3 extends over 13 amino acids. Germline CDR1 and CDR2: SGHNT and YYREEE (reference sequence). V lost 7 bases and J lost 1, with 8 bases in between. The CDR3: CASPTLNTGELFF. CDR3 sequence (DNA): TGTGCCAGCCCGACATTGAACACCGGGGAGCTGTTTTTT.

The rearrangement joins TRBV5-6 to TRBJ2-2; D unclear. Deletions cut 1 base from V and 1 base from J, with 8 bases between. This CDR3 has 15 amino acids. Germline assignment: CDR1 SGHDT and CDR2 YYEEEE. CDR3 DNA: TGTGCCAGCAGCTTGAACGCCCTGAACACCGGGGAGCTGTTTTTT. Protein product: CASSLNALNTGELFF. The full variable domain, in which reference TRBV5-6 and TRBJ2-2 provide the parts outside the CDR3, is DAGVTQSPTHLIKTRGQQVTLRCSPKSGHDTVSWYQQALGQGPQFIFQYYEEEERQRGNFPDRFSGHQFPNYSSELNVNALLLGDSALYLCASSLNALNTGELFFGEGSRLTVL.

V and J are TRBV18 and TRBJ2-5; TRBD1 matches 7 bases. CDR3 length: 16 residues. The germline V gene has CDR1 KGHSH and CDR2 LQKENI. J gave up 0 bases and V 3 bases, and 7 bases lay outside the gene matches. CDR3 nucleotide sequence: TGTGCCAGCTCACCGAAGGACAGGAGATACCAAGAGACCCAGTACTTC. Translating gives CASSPKDRRYQETQYF.

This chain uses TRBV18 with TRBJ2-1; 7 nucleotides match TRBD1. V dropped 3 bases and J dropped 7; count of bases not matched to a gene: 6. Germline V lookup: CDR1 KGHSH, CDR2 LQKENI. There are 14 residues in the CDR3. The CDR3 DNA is TGTGCCAGCTCACCGACAGGGACGTGGAATGAGCAGTTCTTC. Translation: CASSPTGTWNEQFF.

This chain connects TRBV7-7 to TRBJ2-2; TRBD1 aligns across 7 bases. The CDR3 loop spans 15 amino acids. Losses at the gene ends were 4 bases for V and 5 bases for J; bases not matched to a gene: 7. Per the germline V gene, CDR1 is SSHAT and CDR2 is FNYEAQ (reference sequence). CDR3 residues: CASSSDRVSTGELFF. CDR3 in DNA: TGTGCCAGCAGCTCCGACAGGGTTTCGACCGGGGAGCTGTTTTTT.

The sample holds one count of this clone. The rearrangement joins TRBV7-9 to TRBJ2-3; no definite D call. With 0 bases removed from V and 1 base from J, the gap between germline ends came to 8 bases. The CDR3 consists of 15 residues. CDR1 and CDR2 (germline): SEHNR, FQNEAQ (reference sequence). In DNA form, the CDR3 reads TGTGCCAGCAGCTTAGCGGCCGGCCGCACAGATACGCAGTATTTT. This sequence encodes CASSLAAGRTDTQYF.

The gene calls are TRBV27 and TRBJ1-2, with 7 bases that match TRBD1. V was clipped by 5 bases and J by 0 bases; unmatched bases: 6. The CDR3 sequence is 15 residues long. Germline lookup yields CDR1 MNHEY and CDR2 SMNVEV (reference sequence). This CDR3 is CASSLTTGSNYGYTF. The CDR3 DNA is TGTGCCAGCAGTCTGACGACAGGGTCTAACTATGGCTACACCTTC.

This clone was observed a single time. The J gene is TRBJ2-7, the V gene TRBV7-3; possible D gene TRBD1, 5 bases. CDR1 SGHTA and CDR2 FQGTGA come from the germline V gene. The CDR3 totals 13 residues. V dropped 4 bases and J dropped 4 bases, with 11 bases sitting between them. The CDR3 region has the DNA TGTGCCAGCAGCTCGAACCCAGGGTACGAGCAGTACTTC. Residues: CASSSNPGYEQYF.

The CDR3 DNA is TGTGCCAGCAGTTGGGGACTAGAGGATACGCAGTATTTT. Translating gives CASSWGLEDTQYF. This chain connects TRBV28 to TRBJ2-3; TRBD2 matches 8 bases. Germline CDR1 is MDHEN and CDR2 is SYDVKM. The junction had 3 bases not matched to a gene; V was cut back by 4 bases and J by 6 bases. There are 13 residues in the CDR3.

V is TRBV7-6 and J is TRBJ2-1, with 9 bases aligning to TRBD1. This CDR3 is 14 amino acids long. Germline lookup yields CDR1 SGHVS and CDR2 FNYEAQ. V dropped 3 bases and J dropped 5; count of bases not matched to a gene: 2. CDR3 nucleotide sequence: TGTGCCAGCAGCTTCGGGGACAGGGACAATGAGCAGTTCTTC. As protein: CASSFGDRDNEQFF.

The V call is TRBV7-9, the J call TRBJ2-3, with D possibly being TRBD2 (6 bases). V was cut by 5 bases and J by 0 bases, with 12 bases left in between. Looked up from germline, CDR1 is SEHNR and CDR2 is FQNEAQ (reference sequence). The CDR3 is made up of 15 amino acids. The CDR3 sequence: CASSKSGRSTDTQYF. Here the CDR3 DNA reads TGTGCCAGCAGCAAAAGCGGGCGCAGCACAGATACGCAGTATTTT. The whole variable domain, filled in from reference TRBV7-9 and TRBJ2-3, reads DTGVSQNPRHKITKRGQNVTFRCDPISEHNRLYWYRQTLGQGPEFLTYFQNEAQLEKSRLLSDRFSAERPKGSFSTLEIQRTEQGDSAMYLCASSKSGRSTDTQYFGPGTRLTVL.

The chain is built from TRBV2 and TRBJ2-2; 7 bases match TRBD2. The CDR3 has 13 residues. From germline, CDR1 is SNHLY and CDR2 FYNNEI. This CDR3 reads CATQGLFTGELFF. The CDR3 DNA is TGTGCGACCCAGGGACTATTCACCGGGGAGCTGTTTTTT.

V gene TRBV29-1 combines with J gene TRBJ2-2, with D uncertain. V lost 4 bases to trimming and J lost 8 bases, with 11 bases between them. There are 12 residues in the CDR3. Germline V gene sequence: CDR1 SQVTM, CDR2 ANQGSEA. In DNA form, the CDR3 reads TGCAGCGTTGGGAATTTTGGAGGGGAGCTGTTTTTT. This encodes CSVGNFGGELFF.

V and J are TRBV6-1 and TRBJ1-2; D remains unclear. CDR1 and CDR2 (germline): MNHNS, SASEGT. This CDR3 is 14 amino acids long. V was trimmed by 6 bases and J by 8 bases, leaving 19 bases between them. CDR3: CASSPGVVLGGYTF. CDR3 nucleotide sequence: TGTGCCAGCAGCCCCGGCGTGGTACTTGGGGGCTACACCTTC.

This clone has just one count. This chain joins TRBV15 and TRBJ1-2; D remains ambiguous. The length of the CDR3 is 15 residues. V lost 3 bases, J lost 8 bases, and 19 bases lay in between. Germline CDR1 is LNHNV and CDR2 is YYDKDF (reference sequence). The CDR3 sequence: CATSSRLEGRVGYTF. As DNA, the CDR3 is TGTGCCACCAGCAGTCGCCTGGAAGGGCGAGTAGGCTACACCTTC.

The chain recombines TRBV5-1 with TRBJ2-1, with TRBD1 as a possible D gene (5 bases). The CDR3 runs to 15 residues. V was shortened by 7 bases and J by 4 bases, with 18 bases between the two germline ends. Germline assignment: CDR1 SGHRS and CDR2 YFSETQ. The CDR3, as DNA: TGCGCCAGCGGATCAGGGATAGCCGGTTACAATGAGCAGTTCTTC. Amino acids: CASGSGIAGYNEQFF.

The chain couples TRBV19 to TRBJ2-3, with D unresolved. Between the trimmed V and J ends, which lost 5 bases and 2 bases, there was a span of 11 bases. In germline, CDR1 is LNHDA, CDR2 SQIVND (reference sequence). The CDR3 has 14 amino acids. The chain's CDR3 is CASSPTVVTDTQYF. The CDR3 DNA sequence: TGTGCCAGTAGTCCTACTGTGGTCACAGATACGCAGTATTTT.

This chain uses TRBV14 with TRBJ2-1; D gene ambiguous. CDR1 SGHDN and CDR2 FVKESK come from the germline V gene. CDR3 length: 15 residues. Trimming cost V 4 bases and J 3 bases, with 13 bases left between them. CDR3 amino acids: CASSPLAAGYNEQFF. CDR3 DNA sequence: TGTGCCAGCAGCCCCCTCGCTGCCGGCTACAATGAGCAGTTCTTC. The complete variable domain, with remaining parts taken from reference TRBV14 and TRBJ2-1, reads EAGVTQFPSHSVIEKGQTVTLRCDPISGHDNLYWYRRVMGKEIKFLLHFVKESKQDESGMPNNRFLAERTGGTYSTLKVQPAELEDSGVYFCASSPLAAGYNEQFFGPGTRLTVL.

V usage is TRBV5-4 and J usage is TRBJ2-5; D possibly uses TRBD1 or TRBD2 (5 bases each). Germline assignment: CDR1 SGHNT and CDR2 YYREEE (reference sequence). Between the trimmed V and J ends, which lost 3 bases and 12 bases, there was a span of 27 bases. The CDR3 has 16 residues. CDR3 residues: CASSSLTSAGKGLEYF. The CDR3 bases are TGTGCCAGCAGCTCCCTTACGTCGGCGGGTAAGGGGTTGGAGTACTTC. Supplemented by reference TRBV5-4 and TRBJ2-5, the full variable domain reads ETGVTQSPTHLIKTRGQQVTLRCSSQSGHNTVSWYQQALGQGPQFIFQYYREEENGRGNFPPRFSGLQFPNYSSELNVNALELDDSALYLCASSSLTSAGKGLEYFGPGTRLLVL.

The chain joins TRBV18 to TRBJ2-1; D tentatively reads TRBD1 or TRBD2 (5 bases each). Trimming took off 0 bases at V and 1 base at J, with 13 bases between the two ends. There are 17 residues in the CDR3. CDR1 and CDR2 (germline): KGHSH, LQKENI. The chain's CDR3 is CASSPPFLGESYNEQFF. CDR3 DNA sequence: TGTGCCAGCTCACCACCTTTCTTAGGGGAGTCCTACAATGAGCAGTTCTTC.

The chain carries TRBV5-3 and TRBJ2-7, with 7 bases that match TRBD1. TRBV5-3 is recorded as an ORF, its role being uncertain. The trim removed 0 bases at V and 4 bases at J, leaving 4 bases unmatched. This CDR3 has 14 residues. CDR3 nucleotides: TGTGCCAGAAGCTTGGGGACAGGCGGTTACGAGCAGTACTTC. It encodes CARSLGTGGYEQYF.

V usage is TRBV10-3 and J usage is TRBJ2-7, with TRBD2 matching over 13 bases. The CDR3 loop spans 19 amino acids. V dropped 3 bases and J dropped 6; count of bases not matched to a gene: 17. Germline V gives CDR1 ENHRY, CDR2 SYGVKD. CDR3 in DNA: TGTGCCATCAGTGATCCGCCGGGACTAGCGGGAATCTTTGGGTTCGAGCAGTACTTC. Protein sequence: CAISDPPGLAGIFGFEQYF.

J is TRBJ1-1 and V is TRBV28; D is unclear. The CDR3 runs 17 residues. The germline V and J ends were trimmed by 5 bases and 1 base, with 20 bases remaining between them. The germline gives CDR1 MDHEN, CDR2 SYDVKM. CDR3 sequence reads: CASSQIRESTWNTEAFF. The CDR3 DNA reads TGTGCCAGCAGTCAAATCCGGGAATCGACCTGGAACACTGAAGCTTTCTTT.

The CDR3 DNA follows: TGTGCCAGCTCACTACTAGCGGGAGATACTTTTGAGCAGTTCTTC. The encoded protein is CASSLLAGDTFEQFF. The gene calls are TRBV18 and TRBJ2-1; 11 bases are shared with TRBD2. The CDR3 runs 15 residues. The germline V gene has CDR1 KGHSH and CDR2 LQKENI. V gave up 4 bases and J gave up 9 bases; unmatched junction bases: 8.